The sample holds many counts of the clone carrying this TCR beta chain. CDR3 size: 13 residues. The V gene lost 2 bases and the J gene lost 7 bases, with 8 bases spanning the gap. Germline V gives CDR1 KGHSY, CDR2 FQNENV. In each case, RNA was isolated and then reverse transcribed into cDNA as the sequencing template. Assay: immunoSEQ multiplex PCR; the TCRdb copy retains only in-frame clones and omits some. The sample consists of 110,000 or so clones, less than 60% of them appearing once. These data come from a study of CD8+ T cells in alopecia areata. Treatment of the sample: oral pan-JAK inhibitor, 5-10 mg twice daily.

The TCR originated in a human donor with alopecia areata. Sequenced here: CD4+ T cells sorted from blood, sampled at week 24, from a patient treated with tofacitinib. J is TRBJ1-4 and V is TRBV16, with D hard to call. The CDR3 DNA sequence: TGTGCCAGCAGCCAAGGTGGCCGTGAAAAACTGTTTTTT. Translating gives CASSQGGREKLFF.